This T cell receptor (beta chain) stems from a study of blood T cell repertoires in COVID-19. At the level of the study: COVID-19 samples collected from the United States, Italy and Spain covered acute and convalescent phases. The analysed material was cDNA or gDNA that came from T cells, B-cell-depleted T cells, or PBMCs.

In the source study's methods: Nucleated cell counts were estimated from reference gene primer amplification. The protocol was immunoSEQ multiplex PCR, while the TCRdb copy is restricted to in-frame clones and leaves out a portion. V and J calls and clone size are as listed in that table; D and trimming were resolved from the DNA. The sample yields approximately 200,000 clones, less than 90% seen once. CDR1 is WNHNN, CDR2 SYGVQD, per germline (reference sequence). Trimming stripped 3 bases from V and 5 bases from J, with 10 bases between. This CDR3 region has 14 residues. The receptor's source is a man aged 35 to 55 with active or convalescent COVID-19. The chain couples TRBV10-1 to TRBJ2-2; TRBD1 might be the D (5 bases). Sequencing was carried out using peripheral blood. CDR3 in DNA: TGCGCCAGCAGTGATCAGGGTGGGACCGGGGAGCTGTTTTTT. Amino acids: CASSDQGGTGELFF.